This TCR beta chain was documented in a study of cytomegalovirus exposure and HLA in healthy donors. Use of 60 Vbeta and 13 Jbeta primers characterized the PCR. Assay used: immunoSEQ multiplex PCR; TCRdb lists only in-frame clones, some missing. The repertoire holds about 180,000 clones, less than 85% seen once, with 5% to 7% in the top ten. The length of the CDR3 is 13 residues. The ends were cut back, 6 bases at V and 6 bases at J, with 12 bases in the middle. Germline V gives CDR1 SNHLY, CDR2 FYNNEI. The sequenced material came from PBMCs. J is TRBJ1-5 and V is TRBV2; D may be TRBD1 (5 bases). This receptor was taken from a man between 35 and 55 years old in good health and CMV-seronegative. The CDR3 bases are TGTGCCAGCAGAAGCGACGGGGGTCAGCCCCAGCATTTT. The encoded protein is CASRSDGGQPQHF.